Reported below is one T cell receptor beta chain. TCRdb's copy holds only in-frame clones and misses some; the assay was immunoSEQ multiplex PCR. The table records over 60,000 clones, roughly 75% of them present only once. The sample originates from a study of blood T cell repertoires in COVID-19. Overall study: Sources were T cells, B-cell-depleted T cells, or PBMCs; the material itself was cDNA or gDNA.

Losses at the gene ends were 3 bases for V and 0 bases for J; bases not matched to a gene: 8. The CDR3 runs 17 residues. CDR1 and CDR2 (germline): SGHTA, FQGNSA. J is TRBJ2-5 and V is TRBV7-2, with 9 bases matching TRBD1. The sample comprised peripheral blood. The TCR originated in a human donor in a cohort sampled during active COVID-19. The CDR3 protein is CASSFSLGQGYQETQYF. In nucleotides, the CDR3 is TGTGCCAGCAGCTTCAGCCTGGGACAGGGATACCAAGAGACCCAGTACTTC.